This T cell receptor (beta chain) emerged from a study of CD8 T cells in ankylosing spondylitis. Whole-study results and caveats: Disease-linked clones proved CD8+ and comparatively uncommon in peripheral blood. In synovial fluid and blood from reactive arthritis, some motif variants were previously reported. Characteristic of ankylosing spondylitis blood, it appeared, was a TCR beta motif comprising 7 to 9 highly homologous variants. Clones linked to disease were reported to show significant enrichment in matched ankylosing spondylitis synovial fluid.

CDR1 is SNHLY, CDR2 FYNNEI, per germline. CDR3 length equals 14 residues. The ends lost 7 bases at V and 8 bases at J; junction bases unmatched: 8. Concerning this clonotype itself: Its antigen is not identified.

Library preparation for TCR beta used quantitative 5'-RACE with molecular barcodes. One entry per CDR3 protein results from TCRdb running MiXCR on the 5' RACE reads. The table records 470,000 or so distinct CDR3 sequences, roughly 26% of them present only once. Source material: blood, either unsorted or a sorted T cell fraction (not recorded which). The gene calls are TRBV2 and TRBJ1-6; TRBD1 matches 7 bases. This TCR derives from a male donor with ankylosing spondylitis. For the CDR3, the DNA is TGTGCCAGCAAGACAGGGACCCTCCATTCACCCCTCCACTTT. It yields the protein CASKTGTLHSPLHF.